This T cell receptor (beta chain) was documented in a study of sequential checkpoint blockade in melanoma. The wider study: Patients were randomized 1:1 to nivolumab-then-ipilimumab or ipilimumab-then-nivolumab first-line. Each arm's sequence ended with maintenance nivolumab.

Noted treatment: randomized to nivolumab then ipilimumab (arm A) or the reverse (arm B). Patients had received no earlier DNA-damaging chemotherapy. PBMC sorting kept live CD3+CD8+ cells without CD19 or CD56. Clones were read by immunoSEQ multiplex PCR, and TCRdb kept only the in-frame ones, dropping some. This table has approximately 29,000 clones, over 80% appearing once. V was clipped by 0 bases and J by 4 bases, with 10 bases between them. The CDR3 extends over 15 amino acids. CDR1 and CDR2 from the germline V gene are SSHAT and FNYEAQ (reference sequence). Sequences were derived from CD8+ T cells sorted from blood (inferred from file names), sampled from a patient given nivolumab and ipilimumab in sequence. This chain joins TRBV7-7 and TRBJ2-1; tentatively, D is TRBD2 (6 bases). The clonotype was recovered from a human donor with melanoma. DNA for the CDR3: TGTGCCAGCAGCTTAGCGCGTGGGGGGTACAATGAGCAGTTCTTC. Its protein is CASSLARGGYNEQFF.